The 30 T cell receptor beta chains below all came from one sample that was sequenced in a study of cytotoxic CD8 clonotypes in ibrutinib-treated CLL. The assay was immunoSEQ multiplex PCR, and TCRdb's table has in-frame clones only and misses some. Here the sample spans about 15,000 clones, approximately 58% being singletons. The sequencing here drew on PBMCs, taken before ibrutinib treatment. These receptors were taken from a human donor with chronic lymphocytic leukemia.

The chain joins TRBV7-9 to TRBJ1-4; D unresolved. CDR1 is SEHNR and CDR2 is FQNEAQ in the germline V gene (reference sequence). Deletions cut 3 bases from V and 2 bases from J, with 10 bases between. This CDR3 is built from 15 residues. The CDR3 here is CASSFPSTTNEKLFF. CDR3 bases: TGTGCCAGCAGCTTTCCCAGTACTACTAATGAAAAACTGTTTTTT.

This sequence joins TRBV6-5 and TRBJ1-5; maybe TRBD1 (5 bases). Germline CDR1 and CDR2: MNHEY and SVGAGI. This CDR3 spans 15 amino acids. V gave up 5 bases and J gave up 5 bases, with 16 bases separating them. The CDR3 is CASSVRSPGHQPQHF. The CDR3 coding sequence is TGTGCCAGCAGTGTCAGGTCCCCGGGACATCAGCCCCAGCATTTT.

This chain connects TRBV10-1 to TRBJ1-1, with D tentatively TRBD1 (5 bases). CDR3 length: 14 residues. V was cut by 2 bases and J by 5 bases, with 12 bases left in between. Germline V gene sequence: CDR1 WNHNN, CDR2 SYGVQD (reference sequence). CDR3 in amino acids: CASSEQGVRTEAFF. DNA for the CDR3: TGCGCCAGCAGTGAGCAGGGAGTGCGAACTGAAGCTTTCTTT.

This chain links TRBV11-3 with TRBJ1-1; D call uncertain. This CDR3 comprises 13 residues. Trimming pared 1 base from V and 2 bases from J, leaving 5 bases between. CDR1 SGHNT and CDR2 YENEEA come from the germline V gene. CDR3 sequence (DNA): TGTGCCAGCAGCTTAGGCCGTAACACTGAAGCTTTCTTT. Residues: CASSLGRNTEAFF.

The CDR3 loop reads CASSPRVGRLNTEAFF. CDR3 DNA sequence: TGTGCCAGCAGCCCTCGGGTAGGAAGGCTGAACACTGAAGCTTTCTTT. The rearrangement uses TRBV5-4 and TRBJ1-1; D is ambiguous. Germline-derived CDR1 and CDR2 are SGHNT and YYREEE (reference sequence). This CDR3 has 16 amino acids. V was shortened by 4 bases and J by 0 bases, with 16 bases between the two germline ends. The variable domain in full, completed from reference TRBV5-4 and TRBJ1-1, reads ETGVTQSPTHLIKTRGQQVTLRCSSQSGHNTVSWYQQALGQGPQFIFQYYREEENGRGNFPPRFSGLQFPNYSSELNVNALELDDSALYLCASSPRVGRLNTEAFFGQGTRLTVV.

This clone was counted only a few times. The chain uses TRBV5-1 and TRBJ2-1; D may be TRBD2 (6 bases). V lost 4 bases and J 3 bases, leaving 17 bases between the germline ends. Germline V CDR1 and CDR2: SGHRS, YFSETQ. The CDR3 contains 16 residues. The CDR3 spells CASSRYGGYLYNEQFF. CDR3 bases: TGCGCCAGCAGCCGCTATGGGGGGTATCTCTACAATGAGCAGTTCTTC.

The rearrangement uses TRBV19 and TRBJ1-1, with TRBD1 identical over 8 bases. With 7 bases clipped from V and 1 base from J, the junction kept 5 bases outside the gene matches. Per the germline V gene, CDR1 is LNHDA and CDR2 is SQIVND (reference sequence). CDR3 length equals 14 residues. The CDR3 reads CASKDGTGNTEAFF. The CDR3 coding sequence is TGTGCCAGTAAAGACGGGACAGGGAACACTGAAGCTTTCTTT.

This clone was seen more than once but under ten times. Other DNA variants within this sample encode the same CDR3. The V call is TRBV18, the J call TRBJ1-1; the D gene is possibly TRBD1 (5 bases). CDR1 KGHSH and CDR2 LQKENI come from the germline V gene. The CDR3 contains 13 residues. Trimming removed 2 bases from V and 2 bases from J, with 6 bases in between. CDR3 DNA: TGTGCCAGCTCACCAGGGGCCAACACTGAAGCTTTCTTT. As protein: CASSPGANTEAFF.

In nucleotides, the CDR3 is TGTGCCAGCAGCTTGAGGGGGACAGAGCCTAGGGTC. Amino acid sequence: CASSLRGTEPRV. The V and J genes are TRBV5-6 and TRBJ2-7; 7 bases fit TRBD1. Germline CDR1 SGHDT, CDR2 YYEEEE. The CDR3 spans 12 residues.

The table lists this clone with a few counts. In DNA form, the CDR3 reads TGTGCCATCAGTGAGTCGGGTGCAGACGGGAAGCCCCAGCATTTT. Its translation is CAISESGADGKPQHF. This chain connects TRBV10-3 to TRBJ1-5; D remains ambiguous. Per germline, CDR1 ENHRY and CDR2 SYGVKD. V dropped 0 bases and J dropped 8 bases, with 14 bases sitting between them. The CDR3 has 15 amino acids.

This clone was counted between two and nine times. The chain carries TRBV5-6 and TRBJ2-3; 8 bases are a match to TRBD2. Trimming took 5 bases from V and 2 from J; bases not matched to a gene: 4. Germline values: CDR1 SGHDT, CDR2 YYEEEE. The CDR3 sequence is 14 residues long. CDR3 sequence: CASSFGLATDTQYF. CDR3 DNA: TGTGCCAGCAGTTTTGGACTAGCCACAGATACGCAGTATTTT.

The genes are TRBV5-1 and TRBJ2-2; D possibly corresponds to TRBD1 (6 bases). The CDR3 totals 17 residues. Germline assignment: CDR1 SGHRS and CDR2 YFSETQ. Between the trimmed V and J ends, which lost 2 bases and 0 bases, there was a span of 14 bases. Written as DNA, the CDR3 is TGCGCCAGCAGCTTAGGCCCGGGACACCCGAACACCGGGGAGCTGTTTTTT. Protein sequence: CASSLGPGHPNTGELFF.

J is TRBJ1-5 and V is TRBV5-1; 8 bases line up with TRBD1. The germline CDR1 and CDR2 sequences are SGHRS and YFSETQ. V lost 6 bases, J lost 2 bases, and 16 bases stayed unmatched. The CDR3 contains 18 residues. CDR3 in amino acids: CASKTRSDRERGNQPQHF. For the CDR3, the DNA is TGCGCCAGCAAAACCCGGTCGGACAGGGAACGTGGCAATCAGCCCCAGCATTTT.

The rearrangement uses TRBV5-8 and TRBJ2-1; D remains unclear. The V end lost 3 bases, the J end lost 9 bases, and 13 bases lay between the germline ends. CDR1 SGHTS and CDR2 YDEGEE come from the germline V gene. This CDR3 has 13 amino acids. The CDR3 DNA is TGTGCCAGCAGCTGGTCCCCCCTGGCTGAGCAGTTCTTC. This translates into CASSWSPLAEQFF.

This clone was counted between two and nine times. This sequence joins TRBV18 and TRBJ2-1, with D possibly being TRBD1 (6 bases). V was shortened by 3 bases and J by 2 bases, with 11 bases between the two germline ends. The germline gives CDR1 KGHSH, CDR2 LQKENI. The CDR3 runs to 15 residues. CDR3 in amino acids: CASSPTGSTYNEQFF. The CDR3 bases are TGTGCCAGCTCACCTACAGGGTCGACCTACAATGAGCAGTTCTTC.

This clone was detected only once. The chain employs TRBV18 and TRBJ2-2, with D unresolved. V shed 2 bases and J shed 5 bases, with 9 bases lying between them. The CDR3 has 14 amino acids. Per the germline V gene, CDR1 is KGHSH and CDR2 is LQKENI. The CDR3 reads CASSPGRKTGELFF. The DNA of the CDR3 is TGTGCCAGCTCACCAGGGCGAAAGACCGGGGAGCTGTTTTTT.

This clone was recorded a few times. The chain combines TRBV2 with TRBJ2-7, with unresolved D. This CDR3 region has 14 residues. Trimming removed 1 base from V and 1 base from J, with 8 bases in between. CDR1 is SNHLY and CDR2 is FYNNEI in the germline V gene. In DNA, the CDR3 is TGTGCCAGCAGTGAAGGAGGATCTTCCTACGAGCAGTACTTC. Protein: CASSEGGSSYEQYF.

The V gene is TRBV28, the J gene TRBJ2-3; TRBD2 is a possible D gene (6 bases). Germline V lookup: CDR1 MDHEN, CDR2 SYDVKM. V lost 8 bases and J lost 1, with 13 bases in between. CDR3 size: 14 residues. This chain's CDR3 is CASGKTGGTDTQYF. The CDR3 nucleotides read TGTGCCAGCGGCAAGACGGGGGGCACAGATACGCAGTATTTT.

This chain uses TRBV5-1 with TRBJ2-5; 12 bases align to TRBD2. V was pared by 4 bases and J by 11 bases, with 6 bases of the junction left unmatched. Per the germline V gene, CDR1 is SGHRS and CDR2 is YFSETQ. The CDR3 contains 13 residues. The CDR3 loop is CASSIRLAGVQYF. Written as DNA, the CDR3 is TGCGCCAGCAGCATTAGACTAGCGGGGGTTCAGTACTTC.

The J gene is TRBJ2-7, the V gene TRBV28, with a weak D call TRBD2 (5 bases). Trimming left V 10 bases short and J 6 bases short, with 22 bases between. Germline V gene data show CDR1 as MDHEN and CDR2 as SYDVKM. CDR3 length equals 14 residues. The CDR3 DNA is TGTGCCACCGCTAGCTTTGGGTTAAGTGCCGAGCAGTACGTC. Protein: CATASFGLSAEQYV.

The chain is built from TRBV2 and TRBJ2-7; 8 bases are a match to TRBD2. There are 16 residues in the CDR3. J gave up 2 bases and V 8 bases, and 14 bases lay outside the gene matches. CDR1 and CDR2 (germline): SNHLY, FYNNEI. Written as DNA, the CDR3 is TGTGCCAGCGGGATCGGAACTAGCGGTAAAACCTACGAGCAGTACTTC. Encoded protein: CASGIGTSGKTYEQYF.

As regards this clone: Within the sample, other DNA sequences also encode this same CDR3. The chain couples TRBV5-1 to TRBJ1-1, with D perhaps matching TRBD1 (6 bases). The CDR3 length is 13 residues. The germline CDR1 and CDR2 sequences are SGHRS and YFSETQ. Between the trimmed V and J ends, which lost 1 base and 7 bases, there was a span of 11 bases. The CDR3 is CASSLKGGLEAFF. Written as DNA, the CDR3 is TGCGCCAGCAGCTTGAAGGGGGGCCTTGAAGCTTTCTTT.

The CDR3 loop is CASRQGTGNQPQHF. CDR3 DNA sequence: TGTGCCAGCAGACAAGGGACAGGAAATCAGCCCCAGCATTTT. The rearrangement joins TRBV6-5 to TRBJ1-5, with TRBD1 identical over 8 bases. This CDR3 is built from 14 residues. Germline V gene sequence: CDR1 MNHEY, CDR2 SVGAGI. The ends lost 6 bases at V and 4 bases at J; junction bases unmatched: 5.

This clone was seen once. The V call is TRBV6-5, the J call TRBJ2-7, with 7 bases aligning to TRBD2. CDR1 and CDR2 from the germline V gene are MNHEY and SVGAGI. The CDR3 has 15 residues. V lost 0 bases, J lost 4 bases, and 6 bases stayed unmatched. The chain's CDR3 is CASSYSLTSPYEQYF. DNA of the CDR3: TGTGCCAGCAGTTACTCCCTGACTAGCCCTTACGAGCAGTACTTC.

Relative to its sample, this clone is medium-sized. V is TRBV6-5 and J is TRBJ2-5; D is tentatively TRBD1 or TRBD2 (5 bases each). Deletions cut 0 bases from V and 0 bases from J, with 5 bases between. Germline V gene lookup returns CDR1 MNHEY and CDR2 SVGAGI. The CDR3 is made up of 14 amino acids. Written as DNA, the CDR3 is TGTGCCAGCAGTTACTCGGGACACCAAGAGACCCAGTACTTC. It translates to CASSYSGHQETQYF.

The genes are TRBV6-1 and TRBJ1-2, with TRBD1 matching 9 bases. Per germline, CDR1 MNHNS and CDR2 SASEGT. The ends lost 10 bases at V and 4 bases at J; junction bases unmatched: 7. The CDR3 has 13 amino acids. CDR3 nucleotides: TGTGCCATGGGACAGGGAGTCTTCTATGGCTACACCTTC. Translated, it gives CAMGQGVFYGYTF.

The chain recombines TRBV28 with TRBJ1-1; D gene unclear. Between the trimmed V and J ends, which lost 7 bases and 0 bases, there was a span of 9 bases. CDR3 size: 13 residues. Per the germline V gene, CDR1 is MDHEN and CDR2 is SYDVKM. The DNA of the CDR3 is TGTGCCAGCACGCTGCCTATGAACACTGAAGCTTTCTTT. Translating it yields CASTLPMNTEAFF.

The V gene is TRBV19, the J gene TRBJ1-5, with 7 nucleotides matching TRBD1. The J segment lost 1 base and the V segment lost 9 bases, leaving 6 bases of the junction unmatched. Germline V gene data show CDR1 as LNHDA and CDR2 as SQIVND (reference sequence). This CDR3 contains 14 residues. This CDR3 reads CASLDRASNQPQHF. CDR3 nucleotide sequence: TGTGCCAGCCTCGACAGGGCCAGCAATCAGCCCCAGCATTTT.

The gene calls are TRBV9 and TRBJ2-3; D is ambiguous. This CDR3 has 13 residues. In germline, CDR1 is SGDLS, CDR2 YYNGEE. V lost 0 bases to trimming and J lost 2 bases, with 4 bases between them. The CDR3 spells CASSVVPTDTQYF. In nucleotides, the CDR3 is TGTGCCAGCAGCGTAGTGCCCACAGATACGCAGTATTTT.

This clone appeared a few times. This chain links TRBV6-1 with TRBJ1-6, with D unresolved. V was trimmed by 0 bases and J by 7 bases, leaving 7 bases between them. The CDR3 runs to 14 residues. Germline lookup yields CDR1 MNHNS and CDR2 SASEGT. DNA of the CDR3: TGTGCCAGCAGTGAAGCGCTTCTCAATTCACCCCTCCACTTT. Translation: CASSEALLNSPLHF.